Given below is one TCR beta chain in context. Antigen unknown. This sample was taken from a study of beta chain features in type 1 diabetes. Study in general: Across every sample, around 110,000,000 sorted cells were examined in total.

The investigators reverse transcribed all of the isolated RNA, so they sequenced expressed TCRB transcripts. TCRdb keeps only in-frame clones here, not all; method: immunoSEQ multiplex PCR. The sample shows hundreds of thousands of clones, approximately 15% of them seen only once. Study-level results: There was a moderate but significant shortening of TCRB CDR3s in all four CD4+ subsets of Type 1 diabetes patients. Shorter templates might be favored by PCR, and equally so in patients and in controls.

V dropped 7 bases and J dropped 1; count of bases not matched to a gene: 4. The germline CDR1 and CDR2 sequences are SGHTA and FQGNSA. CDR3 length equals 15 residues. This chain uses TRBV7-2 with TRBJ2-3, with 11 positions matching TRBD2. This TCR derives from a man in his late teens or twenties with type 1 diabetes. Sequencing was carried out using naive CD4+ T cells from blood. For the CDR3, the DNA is TGTGCCAGCACCCTGACTAGCGGGGGCACAGATACGCAGTATTTT. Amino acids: CASTLTSGGTDTQYF.